The rows below give T cell receptor beta chains drawn from one sample of a study of blood T cell repertoires in COVID-19. Clones were read by immunoSEQ multiplex PCR, and TCRdb kept only the in-frame ones, dropping some. The sample holds some 220,000 clones, around 85% seen once. The source material was peripheral blood. Receptors originate from a woman aged 60-75 years with active or convalescent COVID-19. Each CDR3 is given with its conserved first and last residue. D genes are given only for firm matches. The size field is filled for only some rows; it gives once, few, many or a size class.

>NA|once|TRBJ2-1|TRBV29-1
TGCAGCGTCGGAGTTGGAGCCTACAATGAGCAGTTCTTC
CSVGVGAYNEQFF
>NA|NA|TRBJ1-1|TRBV5-1
TGCGCCAGCAGCCCCTGGGACATGACAGAAATGAACACTGAAGCTTTCTTT
CASSPWDMTEMNTEAFF
>TRBD2|few|TRBJ2-5|TRBV29-1
TGCAGCGTTCTAATTCTAGCGGGAGGGAGGAAGTATGGGGAGACCCAGTACTTC
CSVLILAGGRKYGETQYF
>TRBD1|NA|TRBJ2-2|TRBV9
TGTGCCAGCAGCGCCCAGGGGGCGCGTCCTCCCACCGGGGAGCTGTTTTTT
CASSAQGARPPTGELFF
>NA|NA|TRBJ2-5|TRBV11-2
TGTGCCAGCAGCTTAGGAAGGACAGCGGCCAGAGGAGAGACCCAGTACTTC
CASSLGRTAARGETQYF
>TRBD1|NA|TRBJ1-2|TRBV6-5
TGTGCCAGCAGTTCTCCTAAGACAGGGGGGTATGGCTACACCTTC
CASSSPKTGGYGYTF
>NA|NA|TRBJ1-1|TRBV25-1
TGTGCCAGCAGTGTGTCGGACACTGAAGCTTTCTTT
CASSVSDTEAFF
>TRBD2|NA|TRBJ2-3|TRBV19
TGTGCCAGTAGTATAGGTCGTGTCTGGCGGGAGGCCAGCACAGATACGCAGTATTTT
CASSIGRVWREASTDTQYF
>NA|NA|TRBJ1-1|TRBV28
TGTGCCAGCAGTAATACAGGTTCCCTGGGGACTGAAGCTTTCTTT
CASSNTGSLGTEAFF
>NA|NA|TRBJ1-2|TRBV19
TGTGCCAGTAGCACGACTGGGGGCAAGGGCTACACCTTC
CASSTTGGKGYTF
>NA|NA|TRBJ2-1|TRBV6-4
TGTGCCAGCAGTGACTCTATATTTAATGAGCAGTTCTTC
CASSDSIFNEQFF
>TRBD2|NA|TRBJ2-1|TRBV19
TGTGCCAGTAGTTCCACGGGACTAGCGGGAGGGCCTCACAATGAGCAGTTCTTC
CASSSTGLAGGPHNEQFF
>NA|NA|TRBJ1-3|TRBV5-1
TGCGCCAGCAGCTTGGTGGGGCAGGTGAGCTCTGGAAACACCATATATTTT
CASSLVGQVSSGNTIYF
>NA|NA|TRBJ1-2|TRBV4-2
TGTGCCAGCAGCCTAACAGCCGGGGTCCAGAATGGCTACACCTTC
CASSLTAGVQNGYTF
>NA|NA|TRBJ1-1|TRBV6-5
TGTGCCAGCAAGCGGGACACTGAAGCTTTCTTT
CASKRDTEAFF
>TRBD2|NA|TRBJ2-2|TRBV29-1
TGCAGCGTCCTGGAGGGGAGGGGGAACACCGGGGAGCTGTTTTTT
CSVLEGRGNTGELFF
>NA|NA|TRBJ2-1|TRBV21-1
TGTGCCAGCAGCAGCTACAGGGCAGGTTCCTACAATGAGCAGTTCTTC
CASSSYRAGSYNEQFF
>NA|NA|TRBJ2-1|TRBV6-5
TGTGCCAGCAGTTACAGGGGGGGAGATGAGCAGTTCTTC
CASSYRGGDEQFF
>TRBD2|NA|TRBJ2-3|TRBV7-2
TGTGCCAGCAGCTTAGAGGGGACTAGCGGGGGAGGTACAGATACGCAGTATTTT
CASSLEGTSGGGTDTQYF
>TRBD2|NA|TRBJ2-2|TRBV7-9
TGTGCCAGCAGCCCACTAGCGGGGGGTCCCGCGAACACCGGGGAGCTGTTTTTT
CASSPLAGGPANTGELFF
>NA|few|TRBJ2-5|TRBV2
TGTGCCAGCATGCAAGCAGCGGAGACCCAGTACTTC
CASMQAAETQYF
>TRBD1|NA|TRBJ1-3|TRBV5-1
TGCGCCAGCGCCCCGAGGGGACAGGGTTGGTCTGGAAACACCATATATTTT
CASAPRGQGWSGNTIYF
>NA|few|TRBJ2-3|TRBV5-4
TGTGCCAGCAGCTTGGATTCGGTCCCTAGCACAGATACGCAGTATTTT
CASSLDSVPSTDTQYF
>TRBD1|NA|TRBJ1-2|TRBV5-1
TGCGCCAGCAGCTTGGATAGGACAGGGGCTGGCTACACCTTC
CASSLDRTGAGYTF
>NA|NA|TRBJ2-1|TRBV5-1
TGCGCCAGCAGCTCCAACACCAACAATGAGCAGTTCTTC
CASSSNTNNEQFF
>NA|once|TRBJ2-3|TRBV5-1
TGCGCCAGCAGCTGGCGGGGAGGCACAGATACGCAGTATTTT
CASSWRGGTDTQYF
>NA|once|TRBJ2-1|TRBV21-1
TGTGCCAGCAATGAGAGACAGACCTTCTACAATGAGCAGTTCTTC
CASNERQTFYNEQFF
>NA|once|TRBJ2-4|TRBV7-2
TGTGCCAGCTCGCGGTTAAACATTCAGTACTTC
CASSRLNIQYF
>NA|NA|TRBJ1-2|TRBV15
TGTGCCACCAGCAGAGATCGAAGGGGAGGTGGCTACACCTTC
CATSRDRRGGGYTF
>TRBD1|NA|TRBJ2-1|TRBV7-2
TGTGCCAGCAGGTCGGACAGGGTCTCCTACAATGAGCAGTTCTTC
CASRSDRVSYNEQFF
>TRBD2|NA|TRBJ2-3|TRBV5-8
TGTGCCAGCAGCCCTAGCGGGGGCCCGAGGGATACGCAGTATTTT
CASSPSGGPRDTQYF
>TRBD1|NA|TRBJ2-2|TRBV9
TGTGCCAGCAACGCTTTGACAGGGGGCGGAACCGGGGAGCTGTTTTTT
CASNALTGGGTGELFF
>NA|NA|TRBJ1-1|TRBV5-4
TGTGCCAGCAGCTTACAGGCCAGCACTGAAGCTTTCTTT
CASSLQASTEAFF
>NA|once|TRBJ2-5|TRBV6-5
TGTGCCAGCAGTTACGGTAGCGCACAAGAGACCCAGTACTTC
CASSYGSAQETQYF
>TRBD2|NA|TRBJ2-7|TRBV30
TGTGCCTGGAGTGTGGGGGGGACTGGCTACGAGCAGTACTTC
CAWSVGGTGYEQYF
>TRBD2|NA|TRBJ2-3|TRBV11-2
TGTGCCAGCAGCCCTGTAGCGGGGGTCACAGATACGCAGTATTTT
CASSPVAGVTDTQYF
>NA|NA|TRBJ2-7|TRBV11-1
TGTGCCAGCAGCTTAATCGGACTCGCCGAGCAGTACTTC
CASSLIGLAEQYF
>NA|NA|TRBJ1-5|TRBV27
TGTGCCAGCAGTTTATCAACAGGGTCCCCCCAGCATTTT
CASSLSTGSPQHF
>NA|many|TRBJ1-2|TRBV3-1/TRBV3-2
TGTGCCAGCAGCCAGGGCAGGGATGGCTATGGCTACACCTTC
CASSQGRDGYGYTF
>NA|NA|TRBJ2-1|TRBV5-1
TGCGCCAGCGCCTTGTTCCCCTCGGGAGAATTTACCTACAATGAGCAGTTCTTC
CASALFPSGEFTYNEQFF
>TRBD1|NA|TRBJ2-2|TRBV5-1
TGCGCCAGCAGCCTCCGGACAGGGACTGCCCGGGAGCTGTTTTTT
CASSLRTGTARELFF